A single sample gave rise to the 26 T cell receptor beta chains below, sequenced in a study of OX40 agonist ivuxolimab in advanced cancers. Profiling relied on immunoSEQ multiplex PCR, and the TCRdb table lists in-frame clones only, not all of them. The sample has about 68,000 clones; around nine tenths are singletons. This material consisted of CD4+ or CD8+ T cells sorted from blood, taken in a trial of the OX40 agonist ivuxolimab. Receptor source: an adult with an advanced solid tumor such as melanoma, head and neck, liver or kidney cancer.

The chain joins TRBV7-3 to TRBJ2-5; perhaps D is TRBD1 or TRBD2 (5 bases each). V lost 5 bases, J lost 4 bases, and 14 bases lay in between. CDR1 and CDR2 from the germline V gene are SGHTA and FQGTGA. The CDR3 is 14 amino acids. The CDR3 coding sequence is TGTGCCAGCAGCCTAGGACTTGGGGCAGAGACCCAGTACTTC. It specifies CASSLGLGAETQYF.

The chain recombines TRBV5-4 with TRBJ2-7; D call uncertain. The germline gives CDR1 SGHNT, CDR2 YYREEE (reference sequence). Between the trimmed V and J ends, which lost 1 base and 4 bases, there was a span of 6 bases. CDR3 length equals 12 residues. CDR3 in amino acids: CASSLNDYEQYF. CDR3 DNA sequence: TGTGCCAGCAGCTTGAATGATTACGAGCAGTACTTC.

Written as DNA, the CDR3 is TGTGCCACCCGGGGTAGCGGGCGTAACACCGGGGAGCTGTTTTTT. Encoded protein: CATRGSGRNTGELFF. This chain uses TRBV10-3 with TRBJ2-2, with TRBD2 identical over 7 bases. Germline V gene sequence: CDR1 ENHRY, CDR2 SYGVKD. CDR3 length: 15 residues. V lost 10 bases, J lost 2 bases, and 10 bases stayed unmatched.

V is TRBV7-2 and J is TRBJ1-4; D uncertain. This CDR3 has 15 amino acids. The germline V gene encodes CDR1 SGHTA and CDR2 FQGNSA. V shed 5 bases and J shed 8 bases, with 18 bases lying between them. The CDR3 loop is CASSPRASFGEKLFF. The CDR3, as DNA: TGTGCCAGCAGCCCGAGGGCTTCCTTCGGGGAAAAACTGTTTTTT.

The V call is TRBV9, the J call TRBJ1-3; no reliable D call. The CDR3 contains 14 residues. The V and J ends lost 3 bases and 0 bases respectively, with 7 bases between them. In germline, CDR1 is SGDLS, CDR2 YYNGEE. The CDR3, as DNA: TGTGCCAGCAGCGCAGGCCTCTCTGGAAACACCATATATTTT. It yields the protein CASSAGLSGNTIYF.

This chain connects TRBV6-6 to TRBJ1-6; 8 nucleotides agree with TRBD1. The CDR3 has 14 residues. The trim removed 2 bases at V and 10 bases at J, leaving 4 bases unmatched. Looked up from germline, CDR1 is MNHNY and CDR2 is SVGAGI (reference sequence). CDR3 region: CASSYDRGASPLHF. In DNA, the CDR3 is TGTGCCAGCAGTTACGACAGGGGCGCATCACCCCTCCACTTT.

J is TRBJ2-5 and V is TRBV28, with unresolved D. The CDR3 spans 16 residues. The germline CDR1 and CDR2 sequences are MDHEN and SYDVKM. The V and J ends lost 6 bases and 1 base respectively, with 18 bases between them. CDR3: CASRGKSWVPQETQYF. The CDR3 coding sequence is TGTGCCAGCAGGGGAAAAAGTTGGGTCCCCCAAGAGACCCAGTACTTC.

The rearrangement links TRBV27 to TRBJ2-3; 15 positions match TRBD2. Trimming took 5 bases from V and 13 from J; bases not matched to a gene: 10. Germline lookup yields CDR1 MNHEY and CDR2 SMNVEV (reference sequence). The CDR3 covers 15 residues. The CDR3 sequence: CASSKGTSGGLLKYF. The CDR3 bases are TGTGCCAGCAGTAAAGGGACTAGCGGGGGGCTCTTGAAGTATTTT.

The V gene is TRBV28, the J gene TRBJ2-7; D unresolved. V dropped 6 bases and J dropped 4 bases, with 10 bases sitting between them. There are 12 residues in the CDR3. Germline CDR1 reads MDHEN; CDR2 reads SYDVKM. The CDR3 region is CASSLSLYEQYF. The CDR3, as DNA: TGTGCCAGCAGCCTTTCCCTGTACGAGCAGTACTTC.

This clone was found once. The chain recombines TRBV6-1 with TRBJ1-6; D remains ambiguous. The CDR3 runs 14 residues. V was trimmed by 4 bases and J by 2 bases, leaving 6 bases between them. CDR1 is MNHNS and CDR2 is SASEGT in the germline V gene. CDR3 protein: CASSAGPYNSPLHF. In nucleotides, the CDR3 is TGTGCCAGCAGTGCCGGCCCCTATAATTCACCCCTCCACTTT.

The chain recombines TRBV7-6 with TRBJ2-3, with 13 positions matching TRBD2. This CDR3 has 16 amino acids. Germline V gives CDR1 SGHVS, CDR2 FNYEAQ. J gave up 6 bases and V 3 bases, and 6 bases lay outside the gene matches. The CDR3 spells CASSLALAGGPDTQYF. CDR3 DNA sequence: TGTGCCAGCAGCTTGGCACTAGCGGGGGGGCCCGATACGCAGTATTTT.

The CDR3 DNA sequence: TGTGCCAGCAGTGAAGGGATAGCGGGGGGGCCATCAGATACGCAGTATTTT. It translates to CASSEGIAGGPSDTQYF. The J gene is TRBJ2-3, the V gene TRBV6-1; 11 nucleotides match TRBD2. V was pared by 1 base and J by 4 bases, with 7 bases of the junction left unmatched. The length of the CDR3 is 17 residues. Germline V gene lookup returns CDR1 MNHNS and CDR2 SASEGT.

The J gene is TRBJ2-7, the V gene TRBV6-1; 8 nucleotides align to TRBD1. From germline, CDR1 is MNHNS and CDR2 SASEGT. The J segment lost 6 bases and the V segment lost 11 bases, leaving 15 bases of the junction unmatched. There are 14 residues in the CDR3. CDR3: CAGPGQGALGEQYF. DNA of the CDR3: TGTGCCGGACCAGGGCAGGGGGCTTTGGGCGAGCAGTACTTC.

The chain couples TRBV28 to TRBJ2-1; possibly TRBD2 for D (6 bases). Trimming cost V 5 bases and J 4 bases, with 18 bases left between them. Per the germline V gene, CDR1 is MDHEN and CDR2 is SYDVKM. The CDR3 runs to 16 residues. The DNA of the CDR3 is TGTGCCAGCAGTCCCCCCCCGGGACTGACTTACAATGAGCAGTTCTTC. Its translation is CASSPPPGLTYNEQFF. The full variable domain, with the rest looked up from reference TRBV28 and TRBJ2-1, is DVKVTQSSRYLVKRTGEKVFLECVQDMDHENMFWYRQDPGLGLRLIYFSYDVKMKEKGDIPEGYSVSREKKERFSLILESASTNQTSMYLCASSPPPGLTYNEQFFGPGTRLTVL.

The chain employs TRBV18 and TRBJ2-3, with TRBD2 matching 10 bases. The CDR3 spans 15 residues. Germline V gene data show CDR1 as KGHSH and CDR2 as LQKENI. The ends lost 8 bases at V and 3 bases at J; junction bases unmatched: 8. CDR3 region: CASLYGLADTDTQYF. In nucleotides, the CDR3 is TGTGCCAGCCTTTATGGACTAGCGGATACAGATACGCAGTATTTT.

The chain has TRBV6-1 and TRBJ2-3; D may be TRBD1 (6 bases). The V and J ends lost 10 bases and 10 bases respectively, with 21 bases between them. The CDR3 runs 13 residues. Germline CDR1 MNHNS, CDR2 SASEGT. CDR3 region: CATLRGNTEAQYF. Written as DNA, the CDR3 is TGTGCCACCCTTAGGGGGAATACGGAGGCGCAGTATTTT.

This clone was seen only once. V gene TRBV6-1 combines with J gene TRBJ2-5; the match to TRBD1 covers 7 bases. V lost 4 bases and J lost 2; bases outside the gene matches: 1. The CDR3 covers 13 residues. Germline lookup yields CDR1 MNHNS and CDR2 SASEGT. CDR3 DNA: TGTGCCAGCAGTGTACAGGGGCAAGAGACCCAGTACTTC. Translation: CASSVQGQETQYF.

The rearrangement links TRBV6-5 to TRBJ2-2; D is uncertain. The V end was cut by 0 bases, the J end by 0 bases, with 8 bases between. This CDR3 has 16 residues. The germline V gene has CDR1 MNHEY and CDR2 SVGAGI. This CDR3 is CASSYSRKSNTGELFF. The DNA of the CDR3 is TGTGCCAGCAGTTACTCGAGGAAGTCGAACACCGGGGAGCTGTTTTTT.

This chain links TRBV5-6 with TRBJ2-5; TRBD2 agrees at 7 bases. Germline trimming cut 5 bases from V and 5 bases from J; bases unmatched to any gene: 6. CDR1 SGHDT and CDR2 YYEEEE come from the germline V gene. CDR3 length equals 13 residues. The CDR3 here is CASRRGVGETQYF. CDR3 bases: TGTGCCAGCAGACGGGGGGTAGGGGAGACCCAGTACTTC.

The chain recombines TRBV6-1 with TRBJ2-1; D is perhaps TRBD2 (6 bases). From germline, CDR1 is MNHNS and CDR2 SASEGT. This CDR3 comprises 16 residues. V was shortened by 6 bases and J by 0 bases, with 15 bases between the two germline ends. The DNA for the CDR3 is TGTGCCAGCAGCGAATCACCGGGGGTCTCCTACAATGAGCAGTTCTTC. Translated, it gives CASSESPGVSYNEQFF.

The chain carries TRBV7-2 and TRBJ1-4; the match to TRBD1 covers 10 bases. CDR1 and CDR2 (germline): SGHTA, FQGNSA. The CDR3 extends over 15 amino acids. Trimming cost V 4 bases and J 7 bases; bases outside gene matches: 6. CDR3 in DNA: TGTGCCAGCAGCTCCGCGCGGACAGGGGGTGAAAAACTGTTTTTT. Translating it yields CASSSARTGGEKLFF.

V usage is TRBV7-6 and J usage is TRBJ2-5; unclear D gene. In germline, CDR1 is SGHVS, CDR2 FNYEAQ. Trimming removed 1 base at V and 5 bases at J, with 14 bases between. This CDR3 spans 15 amino acids. CDR3 amino acids: CASSLEEPPRETQYF. The CDR3 nucleotides are TGTGCCAGCAGCTTAGAAGAGCCCCCCAGGGAGACCCAGTACTTC.

In the case of this clone: One end of the junction varies from germline; a read error may be responsible. V usage is TRBV15 and J usage is TRBJ2-7; 8 nucleotides align to TRBD1. Looked up from germline, CDR1 is LNHNV and CDR2 is YYDKDF (reference sequence). This CDR3 contains 15 residues. The CDR3 protein is CATSRENQGAREQYF. CDR3 bases: TGTGCCACCAGCCGAGAAAATCAGGGGGCGAGGGAGCAGTACTTC.

The V gene is TRBV2, the J gene TRBJ1-4; TRBD1 agrees at 8 bases. In germline, CDR1 is SNHLY, CDR2 FYNNEI. Trimming at V came to 2 bases and at J to 6 bases, leaving 11 bases not matched to a gene. CDR3 length: 17 amino acids. The CDR3: CASSEWGLTGEDEKLFF. The CDR3 DNA sequence: TGTGCCAGCAGTGAATGGGGGTTGACAGGGGAGGATGAAAAACTGTTTTTT. The full variable domain, in which reference TRBV2 and TRBJ1-4 provide the parts outside the CDR3, is EPEVTQTPSHQVTQMGQEVILRCVPISNHLYFYWYRQILGQKVEFLVSFYNNEISEKSEIFDDQFSVERPDGSNFTLKIRSTKLEDSAMYFCASSEWGLTGEDEKLFFGSGTQLSVL.

V usage is TRBV27 and J usage is TRBJ2-3; possible D gene TRBD2, 6 bases. The CDR3 is made up of 15 amino acids. V was pared by 5 bases and J by 3 bases, with 15 bases between. Germline CDR1 and CDR2: MNHEY and SMNVEV (reference sequence). CDR3 amino acids: CASSAQTRPTDTQYF. The CDR3 nucleotides are TGTGCCAGCAGTGCCCAGACTAGGCCGACAGATACGCAGTATTTT.

CDR3 protein: CASSQDRGETQYF. In DNA form, the CDR3 reads TGTGCCAGCAGCCAAGACAGGGGGGAGACCCAGTACTTC. V gene TRBV4-2 combines with J gene TRBJ2-5, with 7 bases aligning to TRBD1. Germline V gene sequence: CDR1 LGHNA, CDR2 YNFKEQ. This CDR3 spans 13 amino acids. Trimming removed 0 bases from V and 5 bases from J; junction bases left unmatched: 0.